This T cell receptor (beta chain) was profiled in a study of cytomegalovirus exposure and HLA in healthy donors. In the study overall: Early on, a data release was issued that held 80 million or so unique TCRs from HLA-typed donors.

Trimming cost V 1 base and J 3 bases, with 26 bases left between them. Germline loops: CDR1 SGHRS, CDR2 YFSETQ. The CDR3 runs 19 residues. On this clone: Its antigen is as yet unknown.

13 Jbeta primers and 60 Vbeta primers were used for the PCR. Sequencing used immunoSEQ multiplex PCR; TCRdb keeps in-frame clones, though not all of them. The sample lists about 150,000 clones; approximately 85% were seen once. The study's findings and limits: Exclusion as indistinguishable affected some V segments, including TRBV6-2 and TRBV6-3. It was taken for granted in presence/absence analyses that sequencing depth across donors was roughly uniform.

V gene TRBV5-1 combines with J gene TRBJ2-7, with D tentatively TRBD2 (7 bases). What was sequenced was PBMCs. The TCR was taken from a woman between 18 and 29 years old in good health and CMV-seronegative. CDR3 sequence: CASSLNPSAGAKRNYEQYF. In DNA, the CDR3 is TGCGCCAGCAGCTTGAACCCTTCTGCGGGGGCCAAACGAAACTACGAGCAGTACTTC.